This T cell receptor beta chain was retrieved from a study of blood T cell repertoires in COVID-19. Study-level background: T cells, B-cell-depleted T cells, or PBMCs supplied cDNA or gDNA.

V trimming: 4 bases; J trimming: 2 bases; junction bases outside the gene matches: 6. This CDR3 spans 16 amino acids. Germline-derived CDR1 and CDR2 are SGHRS and YFSETQ. Clones were sequenced by immunoSEQ multiplex PCR, and TCRdb holds only the in-frame ones, with some missing. The sample includes approximately 270,000 clones, approximately 85% of them seen just once. The sample consisted of peripheral blood. The TCR was taken from a human donor with COVID-19, enrolled during active disease. The donor label of this sample is uncertain. The V call is TRBV5-1, the J call TRBJ2-5; 12 bases line up with TRBD2. CDR3 in amino acids: CASSTAGLAGQETQYF. The CDR3 coding sequence is TGCGCCAGCAGCACCGCCGGACTAGCGGGGCAAGAGACCCAGTACTTC.